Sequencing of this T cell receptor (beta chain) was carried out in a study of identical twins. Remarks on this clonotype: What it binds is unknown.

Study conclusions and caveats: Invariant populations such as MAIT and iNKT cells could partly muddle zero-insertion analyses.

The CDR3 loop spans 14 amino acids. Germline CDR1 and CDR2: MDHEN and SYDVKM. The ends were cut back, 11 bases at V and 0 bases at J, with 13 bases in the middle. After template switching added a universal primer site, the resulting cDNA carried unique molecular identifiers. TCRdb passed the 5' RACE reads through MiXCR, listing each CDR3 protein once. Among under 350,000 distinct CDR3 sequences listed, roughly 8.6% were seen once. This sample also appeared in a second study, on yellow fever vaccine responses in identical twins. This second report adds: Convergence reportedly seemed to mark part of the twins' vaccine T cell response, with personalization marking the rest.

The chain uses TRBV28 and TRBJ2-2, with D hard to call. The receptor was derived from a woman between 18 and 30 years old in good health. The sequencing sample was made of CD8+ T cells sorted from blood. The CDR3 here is CAPRVGTNTGELFF. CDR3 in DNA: TGTGCCCCACGGGTAGGGACGAACACCGGGGAGCTGTTTTTT.